This T cell receptor (beta chain) was found in a study of cytomegalovirus exposure and HLA in healthy donors. Turning to the study itself: In an early release, HLA-typed donors contributed 90 million or so unique TCR sequences.

Trimming took off 6 bases at V and 6 bases at J, with 9 bases between the two ends. CDR1 is MNHEY and CDR2 is SVGAGI in the germline V gene. The CDR3 length is 13 residues. To note about this clone: Its antigen is undetermined.

Use of 60 Vbeta and 13 Jbeta primers characterized the PCR. Sequencing used immunoSEQ multiplex PCR; TCRdb keeps in-frame clones, though not all of them. The data contain some 76,000 clones, roughly 70% of them singletons. Study-wide results and caveats: Later analysis associated a missense DCLRE1C variant with TCR beta V- and J-gene trimming. Reports indicate that TCR beta sequences accurately predicted the HLA-A and HLA-B alleles of most subjects. Usually a TCR sequence was rare, but some public TCRs were found in many donors.

The source material was PBMCs. This clonotype was sampled from a man between 60 and 70 years old in good health and CMV-seropositive. The chain recombines TRBV6-5 with TRBJ1-6, with D possibly matching TRBD1 (6 bases). The CDR3 reads CASSGQSNSPLHF. CDR3 in DNA: TGTGCCAGCAGCGGACAGAGTAATTCACCCCTCCACTTT.